A selection of T cell receptor beta chains follows, all from one sample in a study of T cell responses to AZD1222 COVID-19 vaccine. Data came from immunoSEQ multiplex PCR; TCRdb stores just in-frame clones and leaves some out. The repertoire holds approximately 79,000 clones, with roughly 88% as singletons. The specimen comprised peripheral blood, sampled on day 0 of AZD1222 vaccination. The source of these receptors is an adult in good health. Both conserved end residues are part of each CDR3. A D gene is named only where the DNA matches it firmly. For some rows the clone size is stated as once, few or many, or as a class when expanded; others skip it.

TRBJ2-1 TRBV18 TRBD2 few TGTGCCAGCTCACCCCCGGGGCTAGCGGGAGGTAATGAGCAGTTCTTC CASSPPGLAGGNEQFF
TRBJ2-4 TRBV20-1 TRBD2 few TGCAGTGCAGCGGGAGACAACATTCAGTACTTC CSAAGDNIQYF
TRBJ1-5 TRBV4-1 NA once TGCGCCAGCAGCCATCCCGGGGGAAATCAGCCCCAGCATTTT CASSHPGGNQPQHF
TRBJ2-3 TRBV11-3 NA NA TGTGCCAGCAGCTTATGGGGGACTAGCACAGATACGCAGTATTTT CASSLWGTSTDTQYF
TRBJ2-7 TRBV6-5 TRBD2 NA TGTGCCAGCAGAAGACTAGCGGGCGCACCATACGAGCAGTACTTC CASRRLAGAPYEQYF
TRBJ1-1 TRBV10-3 NA NA TGTGCTAAAGAGCGACAGACGAACACTGAAGCTTTCTTT CAKERQTNTEAFF
TRBJ2-2 TRBV27 NA NA TGTGCCAGCAGTTTCGGGGGCGGTACCGGGGAGCTGTTTTTT CASSFGGGTGELFF
TRBJ2-1 TRBV3-1/TRBV3-2 TRBD2 NA TGTGCCAGCACTACGGGACTAGCGCAGAATGAGCAGTTCTTC CASTTGLAQNEQFF
TRBJ2-1 TRBV24-1 TRBD1 NA TGTGCCACCAGTGATTGGGGGACAGGGTCCGACAGGCAGTTCTTC CATSDWGTGSDRQFF
TRBJ2-3 TRBV5-1 NA NA TGCGCCAGCAGGATGACACGGAGCACAGATACGCAGTATTTT CASRMTRSTDTQYF
TRBJ2-2 TRBV7-9 NA NA TGTGCCAGCAGCTTAATTGGCAGGGACACCGGGGAGCTGTTTTTT CASSLIGRDTGELFF
TRBJ2-5 TRBV5-4 TRBD2 NA TGTGCCAGCAGCCCTGGACTAGCGACTAAAGAGACCCAGTACTTC CASSPGLATKETQYF